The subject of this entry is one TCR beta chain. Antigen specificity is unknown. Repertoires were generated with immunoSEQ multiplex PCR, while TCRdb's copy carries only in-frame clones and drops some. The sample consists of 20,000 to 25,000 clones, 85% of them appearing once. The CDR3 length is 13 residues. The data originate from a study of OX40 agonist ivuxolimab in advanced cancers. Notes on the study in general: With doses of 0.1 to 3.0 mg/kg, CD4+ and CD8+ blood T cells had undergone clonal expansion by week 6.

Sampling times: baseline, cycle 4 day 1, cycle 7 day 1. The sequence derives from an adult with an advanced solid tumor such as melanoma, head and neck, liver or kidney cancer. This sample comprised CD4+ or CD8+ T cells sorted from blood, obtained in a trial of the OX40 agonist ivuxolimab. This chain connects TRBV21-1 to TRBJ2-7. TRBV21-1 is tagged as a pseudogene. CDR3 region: CASSKLPWGWQYF. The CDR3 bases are TGTGCCAGCAGCAAACTCCCCTGGGGGTGGCAGTACTTC.